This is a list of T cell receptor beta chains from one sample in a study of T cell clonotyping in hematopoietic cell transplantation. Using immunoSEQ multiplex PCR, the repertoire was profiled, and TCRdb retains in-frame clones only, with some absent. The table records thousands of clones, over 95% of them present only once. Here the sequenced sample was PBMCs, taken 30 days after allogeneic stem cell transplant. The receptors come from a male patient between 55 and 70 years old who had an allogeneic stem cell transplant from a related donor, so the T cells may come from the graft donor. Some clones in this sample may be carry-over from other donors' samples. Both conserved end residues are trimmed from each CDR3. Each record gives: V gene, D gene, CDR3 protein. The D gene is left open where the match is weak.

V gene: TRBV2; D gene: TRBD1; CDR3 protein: ASSVQGWGNTIY
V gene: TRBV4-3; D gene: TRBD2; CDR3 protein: ASSQDPSGGYNEQF
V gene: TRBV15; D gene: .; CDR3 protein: ATGFGYEQY
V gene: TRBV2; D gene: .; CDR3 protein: ASSEVAGLGGQETQY
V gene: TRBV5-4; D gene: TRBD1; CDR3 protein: ASSRDSQETQY
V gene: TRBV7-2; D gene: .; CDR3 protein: ASSWGLPDEAF
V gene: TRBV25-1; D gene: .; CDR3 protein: ASSGYQGLRGYT
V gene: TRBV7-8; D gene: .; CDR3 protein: ASSSPIRNEQY
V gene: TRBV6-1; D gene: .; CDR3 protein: ASGEGRGGQETQY
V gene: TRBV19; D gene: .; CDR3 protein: ASSRGASNQPQH
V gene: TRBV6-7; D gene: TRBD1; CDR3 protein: AIRTGPDNQPQH
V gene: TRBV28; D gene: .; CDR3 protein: ASIGSAGGNSGNTIY
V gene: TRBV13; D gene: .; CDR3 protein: ASSLANSETQY
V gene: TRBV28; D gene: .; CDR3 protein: ASSNGGENTEAF
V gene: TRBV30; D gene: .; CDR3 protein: AWSRPVGVRENTEAF